This TCR beta chain was recorded in a study of CD8 T cells in ankylosing spondylitis. The V and J ends lost 6 bases and 5 bases, in that order; junction bases with no gene match: 7. The germline CDR1 and CDR2 sequences are DFQATT and SNEGSKA (reference sequence). The CDR3 loop spans 14 amino acids. Using quantitative 5'-RACE with molecular barcodes, the authors made TCR beta libraries. In TCRdb, the 5' RACE reads were re-called with MiXCR into one record per CDR3 protein. The sample lists 150,000 to 200,000 distinct CDR3 sequences, 10% to 15% occurring once. The clonotype was recovered from a female donor with ankylosing spondylitis or in good health (not recorded which). The chain combines TRBV20-1 with TRBJ2-1; 10 nucleotides align to TRBD2. The source material was blood, either unsorted or a sorted T cell fraction (not recorded which). For the CDR3, the DNA is TGCAGTGCGCGGGACGGGACTAGCGACAATGAGCAGTTCTTC. Amino acids: CSARDGTSDNEQFF.